Listed below are T cell receptor beta chains from one sample, sequenced in a study of T-cell reconstitution after alpha-beta-depleted transplantation in children. TCRdb reprocessed the PCR reads with MiXCR, giving one entry per CDR3 protein. This sample has nearly 550,000 distinct CDR3 sequences, with 15% to 20% found just once. Sequences were derived from PBMCs from the stem cell graft donor, sampled from the stem cell graft. The receptors originated from a human donor who donated a stem cell graft to a child with acute lymphoblastic leukemia. The CDR3 runs from the conserved cysteine through the conserved F or W. Each record gives: CDR3 DNA, CDR3 protein, clone size, V gene, CDR3 length, J gene, D gene. A D gene is named only where the DNA matches it firmly. Clone size is shown for a subset of rows, as once, few, many or a class of expanded clone.

CDR3 DNA: TGTGCCAGCAGCCAAGTATCAGGGGGAGCCAAAAACATTCAGTACTTC
CDR3 protein: CASSQVSGGAKNIQYF
clone size: few
V gene: TRBV3-1
CDR3 length: 16
J gene: TRBJ2-4
D gene: TRBD1

CDR3 DNA: TGTGCCAGCAGCTTGGCGGCAGGGGACGAGCAGTACTTC
CDR3 protein: CASSLAAGDEQYF
clone size: -
V gene: TRBV5-4
CDR3 length: 13
J gene: TRBJ2-7
D gene: -

CDR3 DNA: TGTGCCAGCAGTGTAACAGGGGTGGGCTCCTACGAGCAGTACTTC
CDR3 protein: CASSVTGVGSYEQYF
clone size: -
V gene: TRBV6-2/TRBV6-3
CDR3 length: 15
J gene: TRBJ2-7
D gene: TRBD1

CDR3 DNA: TGTGCCAGCAGTTACTCCGGCCTGAATTCTAACTATGGCTACACCTTC
CDR3 protein: CASSYSGLNSNYGYTF
clone size: few
V gene: TRBV6-5
CDR3 length: 16
J gene: TRBJ1-2
D gene: -

CDR3 DNA: TGTGCCAGCAGCCTGGCAGCGGGAAGTCCGCTACTCTCCTACAATGAGCAGTTCTTC
CDR3 protein: CASSLAAGSPLLSYNEQFF
clone size: many
V gene: TRBV11-2
CDR3 length: 19
J gene: TRBJ2-1
D gene: TRBD2

CDR3 DNA: TGCAGCGTGGGACCTCAGGGGGAGAAGGGCTATGGCTACACCTTC
CDR3 protein: CSVGPQGEKGYGYTF
clone size: few
V gene: TRBV29-1
CDR3 length: 15
J gene: TRBJ1-2
D gene: TRBD1

CDR3 DNA: TGTGCCAGCAGCTTAGGAGGTCGCGGGAGCCTCTACGAGCAGTACTTC
CDR3 protein: CASSLGGRGSLYEQYF
clone size: once
V gene: TRBV7-2
CDR3 length: 16
J gene: TRBJ2-7
D gene: TRBD2

CDR3 DNA: TGCAGTGCTAGAGAAGGGTCTTCATCCTACAATGAGCAGTTCTTC
CDR3 protein: CSAREGSSSYNEQFF
clone size: -
V gene: TRBV20-1
CDR3 length: 15
J gene: TRBJ2-1
D gene: -

CDR3 DNA: TGCAGTGCTGTGGAGACCCAGTACTTC
CDR3 protein: CSAVETQYF
clone size: few
V gene: TRBV20-1
CDR3 length: 9
J gene: TRBJ2-5
D gene: -

CDR3 DNA: TGTGCCAGCTGTTTGGCACTAGCGGTGTCTGAGCAGTTCTTC
CDR3 protein: CASCLALAVSEQFF
clone size: few
V gene: TRBV7-9
CDR3 length: 14
J gene: TRBJ2-1
D gene: TRBD2

CDR3 DNA: TGTGCCAGCAGCCCCGGGGTAGGGAGCTACAATGAGCAGTTCTTC
CDR3 protein: CASSPGVGSYNEQFF
clone size: once
V gene: TRBV14
CDR3 length: 15
J gene: TRBJ2-1
D gene: -

CDR3 DNA: TGCAGCGTTGGACTAGTCTACAATGAGCAGTTCTTC
CDR3 protein: CSVGLVYNEQFF
clone size: -
V gene: TRBV29-1
CDR3 length: 12
J gene: TRBJ2-1
D gene: -

CDR3 DNA: TGTGCCAGCAGTCGGACTAGCGGGAGGGACAATGAGCAGTTCTTC
CDR3 protein: CASSRTSGRDNEQFF
clone size: few
V gene: TRBV13
CDR3 length: 15
J gene: TRBJ2-1
D gene: TRBD2

CDR3 DNA: TGTGCCAGCAGTTACATTCGTGATACGCAGTATTTT
CDR3 protein: CASSYIRDTQYF
clone size: few
V gene: TRBV6-6
CDR3 length: 12
J gene: TRBJ2-3
D gene: -

CDR3 DNA: TGTGCCAGCAGGTATGGGCTGAACACTGAAGCTTTCTTT
CDR3 protein: CASRYGLNTEAFF
clone size: few
V gene: TRBV3-1
CDR3 length: 13
J gene: TRBJ1-1
D gene: -

CDR3 DNA: TGCAGTGCTAGAGAGCCTTTCCTAGCGGGAGCATACAATGAGCAGTTCTTC
CDR3 protein: CSAREPFLAGAYNEQFF
clone size: few
V gene: TRBV20-1
CDR3 length: 17
J gene: TRBJ2-1
D gene: TRBD2

CDR3 DNA: TGCAGTGCTAGATCCTTATACAATGAGCAGTTCTTC
CDR3 protein: CSARSLYNEQFF
clone size: few
V gene: TRBV20-1
CDR3 length: 12
J gene: TRBJ2-1
D gene: -

CDR3 DNA: TGCGCCAGCAGCCAATTCGCTACAGCTCCCTACGAGCAGTACTTC
CDR3 protein: CASSQFATAPYEQYF
clone size: few
V gene: TRBV4-1
CDR3 length: 15
J gene: TRBJ2-7
D gene: -

CDR3 DNA: TGTGCCAGCAGCTTAGCGATACGGTTGGCTGCCCACTCATACGAGCAGTACTTC
CDR3 protein: CASSLAIRLAAHSYEQYF
clone size: -
V gene: TRBV11-1
CDR3 length: 18
J gene: TRBJ2-7
D gene: -

CDR3 DNA: TGTGCCAGCAGTGTAACCGGTGAGCAGTTCTTC
CDR3 protein: CASSVTGEQFF
clone size: few
V gene: TRBV25-1
CDR3 length: 11
J gene: TRBJ2-1
D gene: -

CDR3 DNA: TGTGCCAGCGAGGACAGGGGTACCTACGAGCAGTACTTC
CDR3 protein: CASEDRGTYEQYF
clone size: -
V gene: TRBV2
CDR3 length: 13
J gene: TRBJ2-7
D gene: TRBD1

CDR3 DNA: TGCAGTGCTAGAGATAGGGGGGGTGGCACAGATACGCAGTATTTT
CDR3 protein: CSARDRGGGTDTQYF
clone size: few
V gene: TRBV20-1
CDR3 length: 15
J gene: TRBJ2-3
D gene: -

CDR3 DNA: TGTGCCAGCAGCTACTCGGACAGCAGCACAGATACGCAGTATTTT
CDR3 protein: CASSYSDSSTDTQYF
clone size: -
V gene: TRBV7-2
CDR3 length: 15
J gene: TRBJ2-3
D gene: -

CDR3 DNA: TGCGCCAGCAGTGAAAGGCGGGAGATCTTGGATGAGCAGTTCTTC
CDR3 protein: CASSERREILDEQFF
clone size: -
V gene: TRBV10-1
CDR3 length: 15
J gene: TRBJ2-1
D gene: TRBD2

CDR3 DNA: TGTGCCAGCAGCTTGGGTGGCGGGGCGAAGCAGTACTTC
CDR3 protein: CASSLGGGAKQYF
clone size: -
V gene: TRBV5-4
CDR3 length: 13
J gene: TRBJ2-7
D gene: -

CDR3 DNA: TGCAGCGATACCGACAGGCGGGGTTCACCCCTCCACTTT
CDR3 protein: CSDTDRRGSPLHF
clone size: -
V gene: TRBV20-1
CDR3 length: 13
J gene: TRBJ1-6
D gene: -

CDR3 DNA: TGTGCCAGTCTCGCGAGGGGAGATCGCTCCTACAATGAGCAGTTCTTC
CDR3 protein: CASLARGDRSYNEQFF
clone size: -
V gene: TRBV6-1
CDR3 length: 16
J gene: TRBJ2-1
D gene: -

CDR3 DNA: TGTGCCAGCACCCCGGCAGGGGGTTCCTACGAGCAGTACTTC
CDR3 protein: CASTPAGGSYEQYF
clone size: few
V gene: TRBV6-1
CDR3 length: 14
J gene: TRBJ2-7
D gene: TRBD1

CDR3 DNA: TGTGCCAGCAGCCAAGTGCCCGAGGGGACCCAGTACTTC
CDR3 protein: CASSQVPEGTQYF
clone size: -
V gene: TRBV4-2
CDR3 length: 13
J gene: TRBJ2-5
D gene: -

CDR3 DNA: TGCAGTGCTAGATGGGGCGGGAGAAGGGACAATGAGCAGTTCTTC
CDR3 protein: CSARWGGRRDNEQFF
clone size: few
V gene: TRBV20-1
CDR3 length: 15
J gene: TRBJ2-1
D gene: TRBD2

CDR3 DNA: TGTGCCAGCAGTCAATACGGTGATCAGCCCCAGCATTTT
CDR3 protein: CASSQYGDQPQHF
clone size: -
V gene: TRBV27
CDR3 length: 13
J gene: TRBJ1-5
D gene: -

CDR3 DNA: TGCAGCGTTCCCGGGGGGTGGGACACTTACTACAATGAGCAGTTCTTC
CDR3 protein: CSVPGGWDTYYNEQFF
clone size: -
V gene: TRBV29-1
CDR3 length: 16
J gene: TRBJ2-1
D gene: -

CDR3 DNA: TGTGCCAGCAGCAGGGTCGAGCGGGAGTACTCCTACGAGCAGTACTTC
CDR3 protein: CASSRVEREYSYEQYF
clone size: few
V gene: TRBV21-1
CDR3 length: 16
J gene: TRBJ2-7
D gene: -

CDR3 DNA: TGCAGTGCTGCGACTAGCGGGCGCGTTTACGAGCAGTACTTC
CDR3 protein: CSAATSGRVYEQYF
clone size: -
V gene: TRBV20-1
CDR3 length: 14
J gene: TRBJ2-7
D gene: TRBD2

CDR3 DNA: TGCGCCAGCATCCGGGACAACTCCTACGAGCAGTACTTC
CDR3 protein: CASIRDNSYEQYF
clone size: -
V gene: TRBV5-1
CDR3 length: 13
J gene: TRBJ2-7
D gene: -

CDR3 DNA: TGTGCCAGCAGTTTAGGGGGACAGGGGGCCAAGACATATGGCTACACCTTC
CDR3 protein: CASSLGGQGAKTYGYTF
clone size: few
V gene: TRBV27
CDR3 length: 17
J gene: TRBJ1-2
D gene: TRBD1

CDR3 DNA: TGTGCCAGCAGCTATCCAGGGAGTGGCTACACCTTC
CDR3 protein: CASSYPGSGYTF
clone size: -
V gene: TRBV7-6
CDR3 length: 12
J gene: TRBJ1-2
D gene: -

CDR3 DNA: TGTGCCACCAGCAGAGTCCGGGGGCACAATGAGCAGTTCTTC
CDR3 protein: CATSRVRGHNEQFF
clone size: few
V gene: TRBV15
CDR3 length: 14
J gene: TRBJ2-1
D gene: -

CDR3 DNA: TGTGCCAGCAGTGATAGCGAATACTCCTACGAGCAGTACTTC
CDR3 protein: CASSDSEYSYEQYF
clone size: few
V gene: TRBV2
CDR3 length: 14
J gene: TRBJ2-7
D gene: -

CDR3 DNA: TGTGCCAGCTCCAAGCCCCCGCATAGACGTATCACAGATACGCAGTATTTT
CDR3 protein: CASSKPPHRRITDTQYF
clone size: -
V gene: TRBV27
CDR3 length: 17
J gene: TRBJ2-3
D gene: -

CDR3 DNA: TGCAGCGTTGGGCGGACGGGAAATAATGAAAAACTGTTTTTT
CDR3 protein: CSVGRTGNNEKLFF
clone size: -
V gene: TRBV29-1
CDR3 length: 14
J gene: TRBJ1-4
D gene: -

CDR3 DNA: TGTGCCAGCAGTTTATCGGGGGTCCCTGAGCAGTTCTTC
CDR3 protein: CASSLSGVPEQFF
clone size: few
V gene: TRBV27
CDR3 length: 13
J gene: TRBJ2-1
D gene: -

CDR3 DNA: TGTGCCAGCAGCGCCCGACAGGGTTTACATGGCTACACCTTC
CDR3 protein: CASSARQGLHGYTF
clone size: once
V gene: TRBV7-9
CDR3 length: 14
J gene: TRBJ1-2
D gene: TRBD1

CDR3 DNA: TGTGCCAGCAGCTTGGGAGACACCTACGGACCCGGGGAGCTGTTTTTT
CDR3 protein: CASSLGDTYGPGELFF
clone size: -
V gene: TRBV5-6
CDR3 length: 16
J gene: TRBJ2-2
D gene: -

CDR3 DNA: TGCGCCAGCAGCTATCTAAACACCGTTACCACTGAAGCTTTCTTT
CDR3 protein: CASSYLNTVTTEAFF
clone size: few
V gene: TRBV5-1
CDR3 length: 15
J gene: TRBJ1-1
D gene: -

CDR3 DNA: TGTGCCAGCAGTTGGGGCAGGGGGCCGTTCGAGCAGTACTTC
CDR3 protein: CASSWGRGPFEQYF
clone size: -
V gene: TRBV27
CDR3 length: 14
J gene: TRBJ2-7
D gene: TRBD1

CDR3 DNA: TGTGCCAGCAGCCTCACTAGCGATGGGTACGAGCAGTACTTC
CDR3 protein: CASSLTSDGYEQYF
clone size: -
V gene: TRBV7-9
CDR3 length: 14
J gene: TRBJ2-7
D gene: TRBD2

CDR3 DNA: TGCGCCAGCAGCCAGTGGGACTTCGGGAACTACGAGCAGTACTTC
CDR3 protein: CASSQWDFGNYEQYF
clone size: few
V gene: TRBV5-1
CDR3 length: 15
J gene: TRBJ2-7
D gene: -

CDR3 DNA: TGCAGTGCTAGGAAACTGTCAGGGAGGCATAATGAAAAACTGTTTTTT
CDR3 protein: CSARKLSGRHNEKLFF
clone size: few
V gene: TRBV20-1
CDR3 length: 16
J gene: TRBJ1-4
D gene: -

CDR3 DNA: TGTGCCAGCAGCCCCGGGAGGGCGAACACCGGGGAGCTGTTTTTT
CDR3 protein: CASSPGRANTGELFF
clone size: -
V gene: TRBV7-8
CDR3 length: 15
J gene: TRBJ2-2
D gene: TRBD2

CDR3 DNA: TGCAGCGTTGAGAGACAGGGACAGGGGCAGTTCTTC
CDR3 protein: CSVERQGQGQFF
clone size: -
V gene: TRBV29-1
CDR3 length: 12
J gene: TRBJ2-1
D gene: TRBD1

CDR3 DNA: TGCGCCAGCAGCTTGGGTGTCTTCCTTACTAGCGGGTCCTACGAGCAGTACTTC
CDR3 protein: CASSLGVFLTSGSYEQYF
clone size: -
V gene: TRBV5-1
CDR3 length: 18
J gene: TRBJ2-7
D gene: TRBD2

CDR3 DNA: TGCAGTGCCCTACTCCGGGACAGGCCTGGAAACACCATATATTTT
CDR3 protein: CSALLRDRPGNTIYF
clone size: -
V gene: TRBV20-1
CDR3 length: 15
J gene: TRBJ1-3
D gene: TRBD1

CDR3 DNA: TGCGCCAGCAGCCCCGGAGGGCAGGGGGGCACAGATACGCAGTATTTT
CDR3 protein: CASSPGGQGGTDTQYF
clone size: few
V gene: TRBV5-1
CDR3 length: 16
J gene: TRBJ2-3
D gene: -

CDR3 DNA: TGTGCCAGCAGCTTAGTAGGACAGAGGGAAAACACCATATATTTT
CDR3 protein: CASSLVGQRENTIYF
clone size: -
V gene: TRBV7-9
CDR3 length: 15
J gene: TRBJ1-3
D gene: -